The 24 T cell receptor beta chains given below trace back to one sample, sequenced in a study of PD-1 blockade in classical Hodgkin lymphoma. No patient escaped relapse after autologous stem cell transplantation, and brentuximab vedotin exposure varied. Some clones are missing from TCRdb's copy, which holds only in-frame ones; the method was immunoSEQ multiplex PCR. The repertoire consists of 20,000 to 30,000 clones, with about four fifths occurring once and the leading ten covering around 20%. The specimen was peripheral blood mononuclear cells (PBMCs), collected before the second cycle of nivolumab. The receptors were sampled from a human donor with classical Hodgkin lymphoma.

V and J are TRBV19 and TRBJ1-5; 7 positions match TRBD1. Germline V lookup: CDR1 LNHDA, CDR2 SQIVND (reference sequence). The CDR3 consists of 15 residues. The J segment lost 3 bases and the V segment lost 3 bases, leaving 5 bases of the junction unmatched. CDR3: CASSMTGIYNQPQHF. The DNA for the CDR3 is TGTGCCAGTAGTATGACAGGGATCTACAATCAGCCCCAGCATTTT.

This chain links TRBV29-1 with TRBJ2-1; D perhaps matches TRBD2 (6 bases). Germline assignment: CDR1 SQVTM and CDR2 ANQGSEA. The ends were cut back, 7 bases at V and 0 bases at J, with 22 bases in the middle. The CDR3 is 17 residues long. The CDR3 DNA follows: TGCAGCGCTGACCGGAGGGGTGTTTATAGCTCCTACAATGAGCAGTTCTTC. Translating gives CSADRRGVYSSYNEQFF.

The chain has TRBV5-4 and TRBJ2-2, with D possibly matching TRBD1 (6 bases). The ends were cut back, 5 bases at V and 6 bases at J, with 14 bases in the middle. CDR1 SGHNT and CDR2 YYREEE come from the germline V gene (reference sequence). CDR3 length: 14 amino acids. CDR3 sequence: CASSSYRAPGELFF. In DNA form, the CDR3 reads TGTGCCAGCAGTTCCTACAGGGCCCCCGGGGAGCTGTTTTTT. The whole variable domain, remainder taken from reference TRBV5-4 and TRBJ2-2, is ETGVTQSPTHLIKTRGQQVTLRCSSQSGHNTVSWYQQALGQGPQFIFQYYREEENGRGNFPPRFSGLQFPNYSSELNVNALELDDSALYLCASSSYRAPGELFFGEGSRLTVL.

This rearrangement joins TRBV6-6 to TRBJ2-7; 9 bases are a match to TRBD1. V dropped 4 bases and J dropped 3; count of bases not matched to a gene: 7. The CDR3 covers 15 residues. Germline-derived CDR1 and CDR2 are MNHNY and SVGAGI (reference sequence). CDR3 loop: CASSSPGQGRYEQYF. As DNA, the CDR3 is TGTGCCAGCAGTTCCCCGGGACAGGGACGCTACGAGCAGTACTTC.

The chain recombines TRBV14 with TRBJ2-3, with 8 bases aligning to TRBD2. Germline V gene sequence: CDR1 SGHDN, CDR2 FVKESK. With 0 bases clipped from V and 3 bases from J, the junction kept 8 bases outside the gene matches. The CDR3 has 17 amino acids. The CDR3 protein is CASSQDPGTRETDTQYF. The CDR3 DNA is TGTGCCAGCAGCCAAGATCCCGGGACTAGAGAGACAGATACGCAGTATTTT.

The chain recombines TRBV4-2 with TRBJ1-5, with TRBD1 as a possible D gene (6 bases). V dropped 0 bases and J dropped 3 bases, with 33 bases sitting between them. From germline, CDR1 is LGHNA and CDR2 YNFKEQ. This CDR3 is built from 23 residues. The CDR3 DNA reads as TGTGCCAGCAGCCAAGATTCAGGGCTAACATCAGGGTCTTTAGCAGGGGACAATCAGCCCCAGCATTTT. It yields the protein CASSQDSGLTSGSLAGDNQPQHF.

The V and J genes are TRBV6-1 and TRBJ2-7; 9 bases align to TRBD1. CDR3 length equals 15 residues. Germline V lookup: CDR1 MNHNS, CDR2 SASEGT. The V gene end was trimmed by 8 bases and the J gene end by 7 bases; junction bases not matched to a gene: 15. The CDR3 DNA is TGTGCCAGCTCCGGTCTTAGGGACAGGGTAGGAGAGCAGTACTTC. Amino acid sequence: CASSGLRDRVGEQYF.

The chain is built from TRBV6-1 and TRBJ2-2; 7 nucleotides align to TRBD1. The CDR3 contains 15 residues. V shed 5 bases, J shed 6 bases, and the junction held 9 bases outside the gene matches. CDR1 MNHNS and CDR2 SASEGT come from the germline V gene. The CDR3 DNA reads TGTGCCAGCAGTTCGGAATGGACAGGATCCGGGGAGCTGTTTTTT. It yields the protein CASSSEWTGSGELFF.

The rearrangement uses TRBV28 and TRBJ2-2; TRBD1 matches 9 bases. Germline V gene data show CDR1 as MDHEN and CDR2 as SYDVKM. The V gene end was trimmed by 4 bases and the J gene end by 7 bases; junction bases not matched to a gene: 7. This CDR3 has 15 residues. For the CDR3, the DNA is TGTGCCAGCAGTTCCGGGACAGGGTCTCGCGGGGAGCTGTTTTTT. As protein: CASSSGTGSRGELFF. The complete variable domain, with remaining parts taken from reference TRBV28 and TRBJ2-2, reads DVKVTQSSRYLVKRTGEKVFLECVQDMDHENMFWYRQDPGLGLRLIYFSYDVKMKEKGDIPEGYSVSREKKERFSLILESASTNQTSMYLCASSSGTGSRGELFFGEGSRLTVL.

This clone has just a few counts. The chain employs TRBV21-1 and TRBJ2-7; the table's D call, TRBD1, was not checked against the DNA. TRBV21-1 is termed a pseudogene. The CDR3 consists of 14 residues. In nucleotides, the CDR3 is TGTGCCAGCAGCATAAAGGACAAGTCCTACGAGCAGTACTTC. Translation: CASSIKDKSYEQYF.

Details on this clone: A much larger clone is a single base away; this may be a read error. J is TRBJ2-7 and V is TRBV5-1; TRBD2 agrees at 7 bases. The CDR3 runs to 16 residues. In germline, CDR1 is SGHRS, CDR2 YFSETQ. V shed 4 bases, J shed 3 bases, and the junction held 13 bases outside the gene matches. The CDR3 spells CASSDEGLTGGYEQYF. The CDR3 bases are TGCGCCAGCAGCGATGAGGGACTAACGGGAGGCTACGAGCAGTACTTC.

This clone has only one observation. The gene calls are TRBV30 and TRBJ1-3; TRBD1 is a possible D gene (6 bases). Germline V gene lookup returns CDR1 GTSNPN and CDR2 SVGIG (reference sequence). V lost 2 bases and J lost 4, with 12 bases in between. The CDR3 is made up of 14 amino acids. CDR3 bases: TGTGCCTGGAGTCCCAGGGGTCCAGGAAACACCATATATTTT. This gives the protein CAWSPRGPGNTIYF.

J is TRBJ1-1 and V is TRBV11-3; D remains ambiguous. Trimming pared 5 bases from V and 1 base from J, leaving 8 bases between. CDR1 SGHNT and CDR2 YENEEA come from the germline V gene. The CDR3 spans 13 residues. The CDR3 DNA sequence: TGTGCCAGCAGCCCCGGACGGAACACTGAAGCTTTCTTT. Translation gives CASSPGRNTEAFF.

The chain is built from TRBV29-1 and TRBJ2-7, with 7 bases that match TRBD2. V lost 6 bases and J lost 6; bases outside the gene matches: 8. Germline V CDR1 and CDR2: SQVTM, ANQGSEA. The CDR3 is 12 residues long. CDR3 sequence reads: CSVDWGGREQYF. In DNA, the CDR3 is TGCAGCGTCGACTGGGGGGGACGCGAGCAGTACTTC.

The chain has TRBV30 and TRBJ2-5, with D possibly being TRBD1 or TRBD2 (7 bases each). Per germline, CDR1 GTSNPN and CDR2 SVGIG (reference sequence). The CDR3 sequence is 13 residues long. V was pared by 2 bases and J by 5 bases, with 12 bases between. Here the CDR3 reads CAWSQGGLETQYF. The CDR3 DNA reads as TGTGCCTGGAGTCAGGGGGGGTTGGAGACCCAGTACTTC.

This clone was observed a single time. V usage is TRBV19 and J usage is TRBJ1-1; D is unresolved. CDR1 and CDR2 (germline): LNHDA, SQIVND (reference sequence). With 7 bases removed from V and 1 base from J, the gap between germline ends came to 13 bases. The length of the CDR3 is 14 residues. This chain's CDR3 is CASTGRNANTEAFF. CDR3 DNA sequence: TGTGCCAGTACTGGACGTAATGCGAACACTGAAGCTTTCTTT.

This clone turned up a few times. This rearrangement joins TRBV6-1 to TRBJ2-7, with D perhaps TRBD1 (5 bases). CDR3 length: 14 amino acids. The germline V gene has CDR1 MNHNS and CDR2 SASEGT. Trimming left V 4 bases short and J 2 bases short, with 12 bases between. CDR3: CASSGRQSTYEQYF. The CDR3 bases are TGTGCCAGCAGTGGGCGACAGAGTACCTACGAGCAGTACTTC.

This clone was seen a single time. The rearrangement links TRBV4-2 to TRBJ1-3, with unresolved D. This CDR3 contains 17 residues. The V gene lost 0 bases and the J gene lost 0 bases, with 12 bases spanning the gap. Germline CDR1 is LGHNA and CDR2 is YNFKEQ. The CDR3: CASSQDLDGYSGNTIYF. CDR3 in DNA: TGTGCCAGCAGCCAAGATTTGGACGGATACTCTGGAAACACCATATATTTT.

V and J are TRBV11-2 and TRBJ2-1, with 8 bases matching TRBD1. The ends lost 1 base at V and 9 bases at J; junction bases unmatched: 11. Germline lookup yields CDR1 SGHAT and CDR2 FQNNGV. The CDR3 has 16 amino acids. This CDR3 reads CASSLGVSRGLGEQFF. The DNA for the CDR3 is TGTGCCAGCAGCTTAGGCGTGAGCAGGGGGCTGGGTGAGCAGTTCTTC.

The chain carries TRBV5-1 and TRBJ2-5; D gene ambiguous. The DNA end is more similar to TRBJ2-7, so the J call may be wrong. This CDR3 is 11 amino acids long. The germline gives CDR1 SGHRS, CDR2 YFSETQ. CDR3 in amino acids: CASRPYDEQYF. CDR3 bases: TGCGCCAGCAGGCCCTACGACGAGCAGTACTTC.

The chain joins TRBV10-1 to TRBJ2-1; TRBD1 is a possible D gene (5 bases). Trimming pared 3 bases from V and 6 bases from J, leaving 12 bases between. CDR3 length: 14 residues. Germline loops: CDR1 WNHNN, CDR2 SYGVQD (reference sequence). As DNA, the CDR3 is TGCGCCAGCAGTGATGCCCAGGGTCGCAATGAGCAGTTCTTC. The encoded protein is CASSDAQGRNEQFF.

The gene calls are TRBV29-1 and TRBJ2-7, with 9 bases that match TRBD2. V lost 4 bases and J lost 2; bases outside the gene matches: 9. The CDR3 has 15 residues. Germline V gene lookup returns CDR1 SQVTM and CDR2 ANQGSEA. Written as DNA, the CDR3 is TGCAGCGTTGGAGGAGCGGGAGGTGGGGCCTACGAGCAGTACTTC. It is translated as CSVGGAGGGAYEQYF.

The chain has TRBV27 and TRBJ2-1; maybe TRBD1 (5 bases). The CDR3 loop spans 15 amino acids. Trimming pared 2 bases from V and 0 bases from J, leaving 8 bases between. The germline CDR1 and CDR2 sequences are MNHEY and SMNVEV (reference sequence). CDR3 sequence: CASSLGHLSYNEQFF. The CDR3 region has the DNA TGTGCCAGCAGTTTAGGACACCTCTCCTACAATGAGCAGTTCTTC.

The table lists this clone with many counts. This chain links TRBV2 with TRBJ1-5; maybe TRBD1 (5 bases). The V gene lost 10 bases and the J gene lost 5 bases, with 15 bases spanning the gap. Germline V lookup: CDR1 SNHLY, CDR2 FYNNEI. The CDR3 loop spans 13 amino acids. CDR3 protein: CATAVGGDQPQHF. In DNA form, the CDR3 reads TGTGCCACCGCCGTGGGAGGGGATCAGCCCCAGCATTTT.